The rows below give T cell receptor beta chains drawn from one sample of a study of cytomegalovirus exposure and HLA in healthy donors. Produced via immunoSEQ multiplex PCR; TCRdb's table is partial and in-frame only. The table records some 130,000 clones, 84% of them present only once. What was sequenced was PBMCs. The origin of the receptors is a man in his fifties or sixties in good health and CMV-seronegative. Each CDR3 is given with its conserved first and last residue. The D gene is left open where the match is weak. Some rows have no size entry. The others give once, few or many, or a class for an expanded clone.

>TRBD2|-|TRBV2|TRBJ2-5|15
TGTGCCAGCAGTGTGTGGGCGCGGGGGGAAGAGACCCAGTACTTC
CASSVWARGEETQYF
>-|-|TRBV1|TRBJ1-5|17
TGCACCAGCAGCCAAGGCCGGGACAGGGGAGGCAATCAGCCCCAGCATTTT
CTSSQGRDRGGNQPQHF
>-|-|TRBV10-2|TRBJ2-7|14
TGCGCCAGCAGTGCTGGCAGGGTAACCTACGAGCAGTACTTC
CASSAGRVTYEQYF
>-|few|TRBV9|TRBJ1-6|15
TGTGCCAGCAGCCGGGGGGGCGGAGATAATTCACCCCTCCACTTT
CASSRGGGDNSPLHF
>-|-|TRBV5-1|TRBJ1-6|15
TGCGCCAGCAGCTTGGGGGCAGGGTGGAATTCACCCCTCCACTTT
CASSLGAGWNSPLHF
>-|-|TRBV2|TRBJ1-5|14
TGTGCCAGCAGTGGAGTTTTTAGCAATCAGCCCCAGCATTTT
CASSGVFSNQPQHF
>-|-|TRBV4-1|TRBJ2-2|16
TGCGCCAGCAGTCTGCGGACCTGGGAGGAAACCGGGGAGCTGTTTTTT
CASSLRTWEETGELFF
>TRBD2|-|TRBV11-2|TRBJ2-7|18
TGTGCCAGCAGCTTAGATACTAGCGGGGGGGTATACACCTACGAGCAGTACTTC
CASSLDTSGGVYTYEQYF
>-|once|TRBV6-1|TRBJ1-2|15
TGTGCCAGCAGTGAATCCCTCACTGTCCCCTATGGCTACACCTTC
CASSESLTVPYGYTF
>TRBD1|few|TRBV7-2|TRBJ1-1|14
TGTGCCAGCAGCCGGGACAGGACGAACACTGAAGCTTTCTTT
CASSRDRTNTEAFF
>TRBD2|-|TRBV5-1|TRBJ2-7|14
TGCGCCAGCAGCCGGACTAGCGGATCCTACGAGCAGTACTTC
CASSRTSGSYEQYF
>-|-|TRBV6-1|TRBJ1-1|12
TGTGCCAGCAGTGAGGTGGGCCGTGAAGCTTTCTTT
CASSEVGREAFF
>-|-|TRBV5-1|TRBJ2-2|14
TGCGCCAGCAGCTTGGGACAGAACACCGGGGAGCTGTTTTTT
CASSLGQNTGELFF
>TRBD1|-|TRBV4-2|TRBJ1-2|16
TGTGCCAGCAGCCAAGAGTACAGGGACAGTTACTATGGCTACACCTTC
CASSQEYRDSYYGYTF
>-|-|TRBV19|TRBJ1-1|15
TGTGCCAGTAGTATCGTACAGGAGTTGAACACTGAAGCTTTCTTT
CASSIVQELNTEAFF
>-|once|TRBV30|TRBJ2-2|14
TGTGCCTGGAGTGGTCCCTTTAACACCGGGGAGCTGTTTTTT
CAWSGPFNTGELFF
>-|once|TRBV21-1|TRBJ1-5|17
TGTGCCAGCAGCAAAGGTGATCGGCAGGTCTCCAATCAGCCCCAGCATTTT
CASSKGDRQVSNQPQHF
>TRBD2|-|TRBV15|TRBJ2-1|16
TGTGCCACCAGCAGAGATAGATCTAGCCCTGGCGGGGGGCAGTTCTTC
CATSRDRSSPGGGQFF
>-|-|TRBV5-4|TRBJ2-7|12
TGTGCCAGCAGCTCGACAGGCGGCGAGCAGTACTTC
CASSSTGGEQYF
>TRBD1|-|TRBV30|TRBJ1-6|17
TGTGCCTGGAAGTTATACAGGGGGCGTTTCTATAATTCACCCCTCCACTTT
CAWKLYRGRFYNSPLHF
>-|-|TRBV29-1|TRBJ1-4|18
TGCAGCGTTGGGTTCCAGGACAGAATCCGACCAACTAATGAAAAACTGTTTTTT
CSVGFQDRIRPTNEKLFF
>TRBD1|-|TRBV6-5|TRBJ2-5|14
TGTGCCAGCAGTTACTTGACAGGGGCAAAGACCCAGTACTTC
CASSYLTGAKTQYF
>TRBD1|-|TRBV7-9|TRBJ1-2|12
TGTGCCAGCACAGGGGGAAACTATGGCTACACCTTC
CASTGGNYGYTF
>-|-|TRBV6-1|TRBJ2-7|11
TGTGCCAGTTCACGAGGCTACGAGCAGTACTTC
CASSRGYEQYF
>-|-|TRBV5-1|TRBJ2-1|15
TGCGCCAGCAGCTTGCTGGCTAGCTCCTACAATGAGCAGTTCTTC
CASSLLASSYNEQFF
>-|once|TRBV4-1|TRBJ2-7|15
TGCGCCAGCAGCCAAGCGTCCACTAGTGCCTACGAGCAGTACTTC
CASSQASTSAYEQYF
>-|-|TRBV19|TRBJ1-1|11
TGTGCCAGTAGTGTCCGGGGGGGCGCTTTCTTT
CASSVRGGAFF
>-|once|TRBV10-3|TRBJ2-3|13
TGTGCCATCAGTGAGGAGGGCACAGATACGCAGTATTTT
CAISEEGTDTQYF
>-|-|TRBV7-9|TRBJ2-7|14
TGTGCCAGCAGTAATAACGGGGACTCCTACGAGCAGTACTTC
CASSNNGDSYEQYF
>TRBD1|-|TRBV7-6|TRBJ2-7|14
TGTGCCAGCAGCCCGGCGGGGACAGGGACCGAGCAGTACTTC
CASSPAGTGTEQYF
>-|-|TRBV27|TRBJ2-7|13
TGTGCCAGCAGTTTAGCGGCAGCATACGAGCAGTACTTC
CASSLAAAYEQYF